This T cell receptor (beta chain) was profiled in a study of beta chain features in type 1 diabetes. About the research overall: Healthy donors, compared against patients, showed similar age, gender and cell yields.

Sequencing targeted expressed TCRB transcripts, as all isolated RNA had been reverse transcribed. The table came from immunoSEQ multiplex PCR; TCRdb's copy has only in-frame clones and leaves some out. The sample has roughly 140,000 clones; 10% are singletons. Isolation of CD4+ naive, central memory, regulatory and stem cell-like memory cells was achieved by sorting via CD45RO/CCR7/CD25/CD127/CD95/CD27. Findings and caveats of the study: PCR could preferentially amplify shorter templates, alike in patients and controls. When Type 1 diabetes patients were examined, their TCRB CDR3s proved moderately but significantly shorter in all four CD4+ subsets.

This clone was observed a handful of times. Its antigen remains unidentified. CDR3 size: 17 residues. Germline CDR1 reads LNHNV; CDR2 reads YYDKDF (reference sequence). V dropped 3 bases and J dropped 3; count of bases not matched to a gene: 13. The sequencing sample was made of central memory CD4+ T cells from blood. The clonotype originates from a man under 40 with type 1 diabetes. The chain uses TRBV15 and TRBJ2-7, with 8 bases fitting TRBD1. The CDR3 region has the DNA TGTGCCACCAGCAGCTGGACAGGGTTGGATGAGGGCTACGAGCAGTACTTC. Protein: CATSSWTGLDEGYEQYF.